Presented here are 19 T cell receptor beta chains from one specimen sequenced in a study of metastatic and nonmetastatic thyroid tumors (dated by TCRdb to the early 2020s). Library preparation was by PCR. TCRdb shows the sequencer as Illumina HiSeq 4000. In-frame beta chains were kept once TCRdb had trimmed the public reads at Q25 with fastp and called clones with MiXCR. In all, the sample holds about 16,000 clones, and about a quarter of those were seen once. Clones ranked in the top ten supply approximately 15% of the sample. None of the patients had been given any treatment before thyroid surgery. The specimen sequenced was adjacent normal tissue. Source of these receptors: a female donor with papillary thyroid cancer or a benign thyroid nodule (not recorded which). Some clones in this sample may be carry-over from other donors' samples.

This clone was counted at least ten times. A read error may be the cause here, since a much bigger clone is one base away. The identical CDR3 is also encoded by other nucleotide sequences in the sample. This sequence joins TRBV5-1 and TRBJ1-1; D perhaps matches TRBD1 (6 bases). Germline V CDR1 and CDR2: SGHRS, YFSETQ. There are 15 residues in the CDR3. With 1 base removed from V and 8 bases from J, the gap between germline ends came to 18 bases. The CDR3 sequence is CASSLLQGPESEAFF. The CDR3 coding sequence is TGCGCCAGCAGCTTGTTACAGGGCCCGGAATCAGAAGCTTTCTTT.

This clone was found many times. Mismatch with germline at one junction end may stem from a read error. V usage is TRBV10-1 and J usage is TRBJ2-7, with D maybe TRBD2 (5 bases). The CDR3 is 14 amino acids. The germline gives CDR1 WNHNN, CDR2 SYGVQD (reference sequence). The chain's CDR3 is CATPQTGSTYEQCF. CDR3 in DNA: TGCGCCACCCCCCAGACGGGGAGTACCTACGAGCAGTGCTTC.

This clone was counted only a few times. This sequence joins TRBV15 and TRBJ2-3, with 7 bases that match TRBD1. CDR3 length equals 14 residues. V shed 1 base, J shed 6 bases, and the junction held 4 bases outside the gene matches. Germline CDR1 and CDR2: LNHNV and YYDKDF (reference sequence). The CDR3 DNA is TGTGCCACCAGCAGAGCGCTGACAGGGGATACGCAGTATTTT. Its protein product is CATSRALTGDTQYF.

J is TRBJ1-1 and V is TRBV12-3 or TRBV12-4; TRBD1 matches 7 bases. CDR3 length: 16 residues. J was trimmed by 5 bases and V by 5 bases; bases with no gene match: 14. CDR3 bases: TGTGCCAGCAGTCTTACCTCCGGGACAGTGGAAACTGAAGCTTTCTTT. It is translated as CASSLTSGTVETEAFF.

The chain carries TRBV5-1 and TRBJ1-3; 9 bases fit TRBD1. CDR1 and CDR2 (germline): SGHRS, YFSETQ. The CDR3 spans 16 residues. Trimming cost V 4 bases and J 0 bases; bases outside gene matches: 5. As DNA, the CDR3 is TGCGCCAGCAGCACCGGGACAGGGAGCTCTGGAAACACCATATATTTT. Amino acid sequence: CASSTGTGSSGNTIYF. Combining the CDR3 with reference TRBV5-1 and TRBJ1-3 gives the whole variable domain KAGVTQTPRYLIKTRGQQVTLSCSPISGHRSVSWYQQTPGQGLQFLFEYFSETQRNKGNFPGRFSGRQFSNSRSEMNVSTLELGDSALYLCASSTGTGSSGNTIYFGEGSWLTVV.

V is TRBV7-2 and J is TRBJ1-2; D gene uncertain. Trimming left V 5 bases short and J 4 bases short, with 11 bases between. Per germline, CDR1 SGHTA and CDR2 FQGNSA. The CDR3 runs to 13 residues. DNA of the CDR3: TGTGCCAGCAGCCTCTATACCCTCTATGGCTACACCTTC. Translated: CASSLYTLYGYTF.

The rearrangement uses TRBV11-2 and TRBJ2-2; D not certain. This CDR3 is built from 12 residues. With 4 bases removed from V and 8 bases from J, the gap between germline ends came to 8 bases. From germline, CDR1 is SGHAT and CDR2 FQNNGV. The CDR3 DNA reads TGTGCCAGCAGCTCGTTTAAAGGGGAGCTGTTTTTT. Amino acids: CASSSFKGELFF. Together with reference TRBV11-2 and TRBJ2-2, the CDR3 gives the full variable domain: EAGVAQSPRYKIIEKRQSVAFWCNPISGHATLYWYQQILGQGPKLLIQFQNNGVVDDSQLPKDRFSAERLKGVDSTLKIQPAKLEDSAVYLCASSSFKGELFFGEGSRLTVL.

The genes are TRBV2 and TRBJ1-2; a weak D match, TRBD1 (5 bases). The length of the CDR3 is 12 residues. CDR1 SNHLY and CDR2 FYNNEI come from the germline V gene. V was cut by 3 bases and J by 5 bases, with 7 bases left in between. The CDR3 nucleotides are TGTGCCAGCAGTGAGAGGGGATATGGCTACACCTTC. This sequence encodes CASSERGYGYTF. The full variable domain, its missing parts supplied by reference TRBV2 and TRBJ1-2, is EPEVTQTPSHQVTQMGQEVILRCVPISNHLYFYWYRQILGQKVEFLVSFYNNEISEKSEIFDDQFSVERPDGSNFTLKIRSTKLEDSAMYFCASSERGYGYTFGSGTRLTVV.

On this clone itself: The junction departs from the called germline gene at one end, perhaps through a read error. The chain has TRBV6-1 and TRBJ2-7; D may be TRBD1 or TRBD2 (5 bases each). Per the germline V gene, CDR1 is MNHNS and CDR2 is SASEGT. The CDR3 covers 12 residues. The DNA of the CDR3 is TGCGCCAGCAGTGAGGGACGAAACGAGCAGTACTTC. It encodes CASSEGRNEQYF.

V usage is TRBV7-2 and J usage is TRBJ2-4; TRBD1 matches at 9 bases. The CDR3 extends over 16 amino acids. Trimming cost V 6 bases and J 5 bases; bases outside gene matches: 11. Germline V gene sequence: CDR1 SGHTA, CDR2 FQGNSA. CDR3 coding DNA: TGTGCCAGCAGTCCCTCGGGGACAGGGAGCCAAAACATTCAGTACTTC. The encoded protein is CASSPSGTGSQNIQYF.

By sample share, this clone is medium-sized (0.01 to 0.1%). The V gene is TRBV20-1, the J gene TRBJ2-5, with D unresolved. Germline CDR1 DFQATT, CDR2 SNEGSKA (reference sequence). This CDR3 region has 14 residues. V was pared by 5 bases and J by 0 bases, with 13 bases between. CDR3: CSALPGQHQETQYF. CDR3 coding DNA: TGCAGTGCTCTACCTGGGCAGCACCAAGAGACCCAGTACTTC.

This clone was detected ten times or more. V and J are TRBV19 and TRBJ2-1, with TRBD1 as a possible D gene (5 bases). Germline values: CDR1 LNHDA, CDR2 SQIVND (reference sequence). CDR3 length: 15 residues. The V and J ends lost 5 bases and 5 bases respectively, with 16 bases between them. The CDR3, as DNA: TGTGCCAGTAGTGCCGACAGTATTCGGAACAATGAGCAGTTCTTC. Translated, it gives CASSADSIRNNEQFF.

This clone was detected a few times. The V gene is TRBV6-1, the J gene TRBJ1-5; D uncertain. The germline CDR1 and CDR2 sequences are MNHNS and SASEGT. V shed 8 bases and J shed 7 bases, with 15 bases lying between them. CDR3 size: 13 residues. The CDR3 reads CASVGRNGQPQHF. CDR3 sequence (DNA): TGTGCCAGCGTGGGGAGAAACGGGCAGCCCCAGCATTTT.

The rearrangement joins TRBV11-2 to TRBJ2-1; 10 bases match TRBD1. The CDR3 is 15 amino acids. Germline loops: CDR1 SGHAT, CDR2 FQNNGV. The ends lost 3 bases at V and 10 bases at J; junction bases unmatched: 9. The CDR3 sequence: CASSLTGGAGGEQFF. CDR3 DNA: TGTGCCAGCAGCTTGACAGGGGGCGCTGGGGGGGAGCAGTTCTTC.

V gene TRBV30 combines with J gene TRBJ1-6; D not resolved. This CDR3 contains 14 residues. Trimming shortened V by 0 bases and J by 9 bases, and 12 bases separated the two germline ends. The V gene's germline CDR1 is GTSNPN and CDR2 SVGIG (reference sequence). The CDR3 here is CAWSVTPEASPLHF. CDR3 DNA: TGTGCCTGGAGTGTGACGCCGGAGGCTTCACCCCTCCACTTT.

The V and J genes are TRBV30 and TRBJ1-4; no firm D call. CDR3 length: 11 amino acids. CDR1 GTSNPN and CDR2 SVGIG come from the germline V gene (reference sequence). V was trimmed by 0 bases and J by 7 bases, leaving 3 bases between them. The DNA for the CDR3 is TGTGCCTGGAGTGTAAGTGAAAAACTGTTTTTT. Amino acid sequence: CAWSVSEKLFF.

The chain carries TRBV13 and TRBJ2-7, with a tentative D call TRBD2 (5 bases). The V gene lost 3 bases and the J gene lost 0 bases, with 12 bases spanning the gap. The germline V gene encodes CDR1 PRHDT and CDR2 FYEKMQ (reference sequence). The CDR3 contains 15 residues. CDR3 sequence (DNA): TGTGCCAGCAGCTTCTTCACGGGGTCCTCCTACGAGCAGTACTTC. Translating gives CASSFFTGSSYEQYF. The full variable domain, its missing parts supplied by reference TRBV13 and TRBJ2-7, is AAGVIQSPRHLIKEKRETATLKCYPIPRHDTVYWYQQGPGQDPQFLISFYEKMQSDKGSIPDRFSAQQFSDYHSELNMSSLELGDSALYFCASSFFTGSSYEQYFGPGTRLTVT.

The chain combines TRBV20-1 with TRBJ2-7, with 10 bases aligning to TRBD2. With 6 bases clipped from V and 5 bases from J, the junction kept 16 bases outside the gene matches. This CDR3 is built from 16 residues. The V gene's germline CDR1 is DFQATT and CDR2 SNEGSKA (reference sequence). Written as DNA, the CDR3 is TGCAGTGCCACCATACCCCTACTAGCGGGAATAAACGAGCAGTACTTC. Translating gives CSATIPLLAGINEQYF.

This clone was seen at least ten times. The rearrangement joins TRBV6-1 to TRBJ1-2, with D possibly TRBD1 on 6 matching bases. The V end lost 6 bases, the J end lost 8 bases, and 19 bases lay between the germline ends. Per germline, CDR1 MNHNS and CDR2 SASEGT. This CDR3 is 14 amino acids long. In DNA form, the CDR3 reads TGTGCCAGCAGCGAGATCCGGGGGGCAAGGGGCTACACCTTC. The encoded protein is CASSEIRGARGYTF.